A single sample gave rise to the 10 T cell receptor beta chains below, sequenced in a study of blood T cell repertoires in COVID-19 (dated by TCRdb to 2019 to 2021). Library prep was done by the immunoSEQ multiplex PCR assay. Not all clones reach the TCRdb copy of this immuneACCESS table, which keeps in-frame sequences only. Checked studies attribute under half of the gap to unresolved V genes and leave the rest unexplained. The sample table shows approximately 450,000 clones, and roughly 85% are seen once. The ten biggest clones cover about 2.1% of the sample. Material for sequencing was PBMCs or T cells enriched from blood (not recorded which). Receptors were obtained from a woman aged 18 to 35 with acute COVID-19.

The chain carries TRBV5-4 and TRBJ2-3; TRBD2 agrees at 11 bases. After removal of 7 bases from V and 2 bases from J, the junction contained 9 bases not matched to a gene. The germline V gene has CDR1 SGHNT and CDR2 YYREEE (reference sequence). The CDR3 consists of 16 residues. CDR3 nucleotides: TGTGCCAGCGTAGCGGGAGGGCTTACAACCACAGATACGCAGTATTTT. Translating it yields CASVAGGLTTTDTQYF.

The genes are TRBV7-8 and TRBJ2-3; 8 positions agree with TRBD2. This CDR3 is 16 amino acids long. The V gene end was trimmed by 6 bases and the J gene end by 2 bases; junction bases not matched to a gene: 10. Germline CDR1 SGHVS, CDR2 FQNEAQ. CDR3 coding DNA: TGTGCCAGCAGTAAGGGCGGGGGGATATTCACAGATACGCAGTATTTT. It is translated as CASSKGGGIFTDTQYF.

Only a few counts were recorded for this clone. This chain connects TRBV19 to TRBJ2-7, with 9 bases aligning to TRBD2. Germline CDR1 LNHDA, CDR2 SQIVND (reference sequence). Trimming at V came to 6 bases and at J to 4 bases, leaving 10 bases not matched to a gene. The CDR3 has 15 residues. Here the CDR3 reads CASSSNMLAGYEQYF. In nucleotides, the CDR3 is TGTGCCAGTAGCTCCAACATGCTAGCGGGGTACGAGCAGTACTTC. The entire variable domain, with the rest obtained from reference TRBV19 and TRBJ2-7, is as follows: DGGITQSPKYLFRKEGQNVTLSCEQNLNHDAMYWYRQDPGQGLRLIYYSQIVNDFQKGDIAEGYSVSREKKESFPLTVTSAQKNPTAFYLCASSSNMLAGYEQYFGPGTRLTVT.

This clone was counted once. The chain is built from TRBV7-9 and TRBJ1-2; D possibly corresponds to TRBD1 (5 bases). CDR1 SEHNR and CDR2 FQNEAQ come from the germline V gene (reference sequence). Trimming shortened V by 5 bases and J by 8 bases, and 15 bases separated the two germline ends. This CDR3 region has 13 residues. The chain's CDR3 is CASSPQGLFGYTF. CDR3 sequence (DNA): TGTGCCAGCAGCCCTCAGGGTTTATTCGGCTACACCTTC.

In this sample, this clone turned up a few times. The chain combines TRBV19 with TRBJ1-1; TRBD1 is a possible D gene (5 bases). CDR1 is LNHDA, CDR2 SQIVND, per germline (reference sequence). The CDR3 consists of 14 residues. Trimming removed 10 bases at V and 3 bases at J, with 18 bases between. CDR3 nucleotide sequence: TGTGCCACCAGTAAAGGGGCTCTGCACACTGAAGCTTTCTTT. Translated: CATSKGALHTEAFF. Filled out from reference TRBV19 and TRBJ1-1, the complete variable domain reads DGGITQSPKYLFRKEGQNVTLSCEQNLNHDAMYWYRQDPGQGLRLIYYSQIVNDFQKGDIAEGYSVSREKKESFPLTVTSAQKNPTAFYLCATSKGALHTEAFFGQGTRLTVV.

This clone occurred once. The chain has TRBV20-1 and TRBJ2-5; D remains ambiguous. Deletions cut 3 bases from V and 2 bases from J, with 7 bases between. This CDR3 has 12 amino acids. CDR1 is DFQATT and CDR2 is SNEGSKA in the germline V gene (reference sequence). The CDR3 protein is CSASDGQETQYF. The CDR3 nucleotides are TGCAGTGCTAGTGACGGTCAAGAGACCCAGTACTTC.

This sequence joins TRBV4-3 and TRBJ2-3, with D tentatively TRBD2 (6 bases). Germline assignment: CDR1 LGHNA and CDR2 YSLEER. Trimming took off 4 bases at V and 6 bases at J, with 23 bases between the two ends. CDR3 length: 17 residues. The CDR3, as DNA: TGCGCCAGCAGCCTCTACCGAGGAGGGACCCCGCGGGATACGCAGTATTTT. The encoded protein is CASSLYRGGTPRDTQYF.

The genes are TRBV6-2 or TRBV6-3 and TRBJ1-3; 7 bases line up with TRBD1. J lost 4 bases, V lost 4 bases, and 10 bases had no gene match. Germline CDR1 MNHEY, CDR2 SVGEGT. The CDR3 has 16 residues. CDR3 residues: CASSFGTARSGNTIYF. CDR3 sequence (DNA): TGTGCCAGCAGTTTCGGGACAGCTAGATCCGGAAACACCATATATTTT.

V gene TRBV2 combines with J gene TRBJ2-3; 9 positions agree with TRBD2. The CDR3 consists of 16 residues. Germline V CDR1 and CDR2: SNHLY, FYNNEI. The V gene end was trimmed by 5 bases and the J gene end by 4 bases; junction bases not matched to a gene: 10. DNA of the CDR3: TGTGCCAGCAGTTGGGGCGGCGGGGGGGCCGCAGATACGCAGTATTTT. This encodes CASSWGGGGAADTQYF. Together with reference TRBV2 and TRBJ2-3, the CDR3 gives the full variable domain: EPEVTQTPSHQVTQMGQEVILRCVPISNHLYFYWYRQILGQKVEFLVSFYNNEISEKSEIFDDQFSVERPDGSNFTLKIRSTKLEDSAMYFCASSWGGGGAADTQYFGPGTRLTVL.

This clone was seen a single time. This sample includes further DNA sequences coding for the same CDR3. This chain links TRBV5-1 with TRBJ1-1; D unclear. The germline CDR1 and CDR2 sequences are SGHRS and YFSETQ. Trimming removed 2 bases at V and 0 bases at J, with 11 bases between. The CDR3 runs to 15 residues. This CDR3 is CASSLEADMNTEAFF. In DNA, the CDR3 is TGCGCCAGCAGCTTAGAAGCAGACATGAACACTGAAGCTTTCTTT.